The next 20 T cell receptor beta chains were all read from a single sample in a study of cytomegalovirus exposure and HLA in healthy donors. It was with 60 Vbeta and 13 Jbeta primers that the PCR ran. TCRdb's copy holds only in-frame clones and misses some; the assay was immunoSEQ multiplex PCR. Seen here are more than 200,000 clones, approximately 79% observed once, and the top ten hold 0.22%. Sample: PBMCs. These receptors all come from a girl aged 2-9 years in good health and CMV-seronegative.

This sequence joins TRBV2 and TRBJ1-2; TRBD1 is a possible D gene (6 bases). V lost 7 bases, J lost 2 bases, and 11 bases lay in between. CDR3 size: 13 residues. Germline values: CDR1 SNHLY, CDR2 FYNNEI. The CDR3 bases are TGTGCCAGCAAGGATGGGGGCAACTATGGCTACACCTTC. Translating gives CASKDGGNYGYTF.

J is TRBJ1-2 and V is TRBV6-5; D is possibly TRBD1 (5 bases). CDR3 length: 14 residues. V gave up 0 bases and J gave up 6 bases, with 11 bases separating them. Per the germline V gene, CDR1 is MNHEY and CDR2 is SVGAGI. The CDR3: CASSYSRTLNGYTF. In DNA, the CDR3 is TGTGCCAGCAGTTACTCGAGGACACTAAATGGCTACACCTTC.

The chain uses TRBV7-3 and TRBJ2-3; D is undetermined. The CDR3 runs 15 residues. In germline, CDR1 is SGHTA, CDR2 FQGTGA. Trimming took 5 bases from V and 2 from J, leaving 14 bases between them. The CDR3 spells CASSTTTGDTDTQYF. As DNA, the CDR3 is TGTGCCAGCAGCACAACGACCGGAGACACAGATACGCAGTATTTT.

Only a few counts were recorded for this clone. The rearrangement joins TRBV9 to TRBJ1-1, with 7 bases that match TRBD1. After removal of 0 bases from V and 1 base from J, the junction contained 3 bases not matched to a gene. The CDR3 length is 15 residues. The germline V gene has CDR1 SGDLS and CDR2 YYNGEE. CDR3 loop: CASSVDGTANTEAFF. The DNA of the CDR3 is TGTGCCAGCAGCGTAGATGGGACAGCGAACACTGAAGCTTTCTTT.

The chain uses TRBV2 and TRBJ1-1, with D possibly being TRBD1 (6 bases). V was pared by 4 bases and J by 3 bases, with 12 bases between. The CDR3 totals 14 residues. Germline V gene lookup returns CDR1 SNHLY and CDR2 FYNNEI. The CDR3 spells CASSGEQGYTEAFF. For the CDR3, the DNA is TGTGCCAGCAGTGGAGAACAGGGATACACTGAAGCTTTCTTT.

This clone was observed a single time. V is TRBV30 and J is TRBJ1-2; 7 bases are shared with TRBD1. V was clipped by 8 bases and J by 2 bases; unmatched bases: 11. CDR1 and CDR2 from the germline V gene are GTSNPN and SVGIG (reference sequence). The CDR3 consists of 14 residues. The CDR3 sequence is CAGLRQGANYGYTF. CDR3 nucleotide sequence: TGTGCCGGACTCAGACAGGGAGCGAACTATGGCTACACCTTC.

This clone appeared a few times. The gene calls are TRBV5-1 and TRBJ2-5; 7 nucleotides match TRBD1. V gave up 4 bases and J gave up 2 bases; unmatched junction bases: 8. Germline-derived CDR1 and CDR2 are SGHRS and YFSETQ. The CDR3 spans 15 residues. CDR3 loop: CASSHRDSDQETQYF. DNA of the CDR3: TGCGCCAGCAGCCATAGGGACAGCGATCAAGAGACCCAGTACTTC.

This chain connects TRBV9 to TRBJ1-4; 11 bases match TRBD1. Germline V gene sequence: CDR1 SGDLS, CDR2 YYNGEE. J was trimmed by 6 bases and V by 7 bases; bases with no gene match: 11. The CDR3 contains 16 residues. The CDR3 DNA follows: TGTGCCAGCGGAGGGGACCCGGGACAGGGGGATGAAAAACTGTTTTTT. This gives the protein CASGGDPGQGDEKLFF.

This rearrangement joins TRBV7-6 to TRBJ2-1; D unresolved. Germline CDR1 reads SGHVS; CDR2 reads FNYEAQ. V lost 3 bases to trimming and J lost 8 bases, with 5 bases between them. The CDR3 is 11 amino acids. The CDR3 loop is CASSFHHEQFF. The CDR3 region has the DNA TGTGCCAGCAGCTTTCATCATGAGCAGTTCTTC.

In its sample, this clone was seen once. This chain uses TRBV5-1 with TRBJ1-2, with D maybe TRBD1 (5 bases). The CDR3 is 15 residues long. Germline V gene sequence: CDR1 SGHRS, CDR2 YFSETQ. V lost 0 bases, J lost 0 bases, and 9 bases lay in between. DNA for the CDR3: TGCGCCAGCAGCTTGGCTACAGGACCTAACTATGGCTACACCTTC. Translation gives CASSLATGPNYGYTF. Filled out from reference TRBV5-1 and TRBJ1-2, the complete variable domain reads KAGVTQTPRYLIKTRGQQVTLSCSPISGHRSVSWYQQTPGQGLQFLFEYFSETQRNKGNFPGRFSGRQFSNSRSEMNVSTLELGDSALYLCASSLATGPNYGYTFGSGTRLTVV.

This sequence joins TRBV5-5 and TRBJ1-1; TRBD1 might be the D (5 bases). Germline values: CDR1 SGHKS, CDR2 YYEKEE (reference sequence). The CDR3 is 17 amino acids. Trimming removed 0 bases at V and 3 bases at J, with 18 bases between. CDR3 DNA sequence: TGTGCCAGCAGCTTGGTGGGGCAGGGCGTATATGACACTGAAGCTTTCTTT. Amino acid sequence: CASSLVGQGVYDTEAFF.

The rearrangement uses TRBV10-2 and TRBJ2-7; D is ambiguous. This CDR3 comprises 11 residues. Germline loops: CDR1 WSHSY, CDR2 SAAADI. V lost 6 bases and J lost 2, with 5 bases in between. CDR3 residues: CASSAAYEQYF. CDR3 nucleotides: TGCGCCAGCAGCGCAGCCTACGAGCAGTACTTC.

The genes are TRBV2 and TRBJ1-2, with TRBD1 as a possible D gene (6 bases). CDR1 and CDR2 from the germline V gene are SNHLY and FYNNEI. The CDR3 is 13 amino acids. The V end lost 6 bases, the J end lost 3 bases, and 11 bases lay between the germline ends. CDR3 nucleotide sequence: TGTGCCAGCAGAAAACAGGGAGACTATGGCTACACCTTC. It specifies CASRKQGDYGYTF.

The sample holds one count of this clone. This chain links TRBV7-8 with TRBJ2-1, with D unresolved. Germline V gene lookup returns CDR1 SGHVS and CDR2 FQNEAQ. This CDR3 has 15 residues. Trimming took 2 bases from V and 8 from J, leaving 16 bases between them. As DNA, the CDR3 is TGTGCCAGCAGCTTAAGAGTGGCCAAGAGCGATGAGCAGTTCTTC. Translated: CASSLRVAKSDEQFF.

V is TRBV27 and J is TRBJ2-3; D may be TRBD1 (5 bases). The CDR3 length is 12 residues. Germline values: CDR1 MNHEY, CDR2 SMNVEV (reference sequence). Trimming stripped 9 bases from V and 4 bases from J, with 11 bases between. This CDR3 is CASGHPPDTQYF. Here the CDR3 DNA reads TGTGCCAGTGGACACCCTCCAGATACGCAGTATTTT.

This sequence joins TRBV10-3 and TRBJ2-1; 8 bases fit TRBD2. Germline V gene sequence: CDR1 ENHRY, CDR2 SYGVKD. V trimming: 0 bases; J trimming: 12 bases; junction bases outside the gene matches: 4. The CDR3 covers 13 residues. The CDR3 is CAISESERERQFF. The CDR3 bases are TGTGCCATCAGTGAGTCAGAGCGGGAGAGGCAGTTCTTC.

This chain connects TRBV5-1 to TRBJ1-6; D unclear. Germline CDR1 is SGHRS and CDR2 is YFSETQ. The V end lost 1 base, the J end lost 1 base, and 9 bases lay between the germline ends. The CDR3 sequence is 16 residues long. The CDR3 spells CASSLTGESYNSPLHF. DNA of the CDR3: TGCGCCAGCAGCTTGACCGGGGAGTCCTATAATTCACCCCTCCACTTT.

The chain carries TRBV10-3 and TRBJ2-7; tentatively, D is TRBD2 (6 bases). The CDR3 has 14 amino acids. V lost 6 bases and J lost 7, with 19 bases in between. Germline lookup yields CDR1 ENHRY and CDR2 SYGVKD. The CDR3 coding sequence is TGTGCCATCAGAACCGGGACTCCGATTGAGGAGCAGTACTTC. Its protein product is CAIRTGTPIEEQYF.

The rearrangement uses TRBV5-6 and TRBJ2-5; a weak D match, TRBD2 (6 bases). This CDR3 comprises 15 residues. Germline CDR1 is SGHDT and CDR2 is YYEEEE. The V end lost 0 bases, the J end lost 2 bases, and 11 bases lay between the germline ends. Here the CDR3 DNA reads TGTGCCAGCAGCTTGGCCGGAGGGAGGCAAGAGACCCAGTACTTC. This codes for CASSLAGGRQETQYF.

This rearrangement joins TRBV4-1 to TRBJ1-1; perhaps TRBD1 as D (5 bases). This CDR3 spans 15 amino acids. Deletions cut 4 bases from V and 3 bases from J, with 15 bases between. Per the germline V gene, CDR1 is MGHRA and CDR2 is YSYEKL. CDR3 amino acids: CASSRAGGGDTEAFF. The CDR3 DNA sequence: TGCGCCAGCAGCCGAGCGGGAGGAGGGGACACTGAAGCTTTCTTT.